Given below is one TCR beta chain in context. The antigen is undetermined. One entry per CDR3 protein, called by TCRdb with MiXCR from the RT-PCR reads. The data contain approximately 480,000 distinct CDR3 sequences, 10% to 11% of them seen just once; the ten biggest clones take up more than 10%. V dropped 4 bases and J dropped 9; count of bases not matched to a gene: 16. Per germline, CDR1 PRHDT and CDR2 FYEKMQ (reference sequence). The CDR3 is made up of 17 amino acids. This sample was taken from a study of response to subunit inactivated influenza vaccine. Findings and caveats of the study: The authors suggested that few new T cells are recruited per seasonal influenza vaccination.

The TCR was taken from a man aged 50 to 60 who received an inactivated influenza vaccine. This rearrangement joins TRBV13 to TRBJ2-1, with 9 bases identical to TRBD2. This material consisted of PBMCs from blood, taken roughly 45 days after vaccination. The CDR3 loop is CASSYPPGLATAGEQFF. The CDR3 coding sequence is TGTGCCAGCAGCTACCCCCCGGGACTAGCAACCGCCGGTGAGCAGTTCTTC.